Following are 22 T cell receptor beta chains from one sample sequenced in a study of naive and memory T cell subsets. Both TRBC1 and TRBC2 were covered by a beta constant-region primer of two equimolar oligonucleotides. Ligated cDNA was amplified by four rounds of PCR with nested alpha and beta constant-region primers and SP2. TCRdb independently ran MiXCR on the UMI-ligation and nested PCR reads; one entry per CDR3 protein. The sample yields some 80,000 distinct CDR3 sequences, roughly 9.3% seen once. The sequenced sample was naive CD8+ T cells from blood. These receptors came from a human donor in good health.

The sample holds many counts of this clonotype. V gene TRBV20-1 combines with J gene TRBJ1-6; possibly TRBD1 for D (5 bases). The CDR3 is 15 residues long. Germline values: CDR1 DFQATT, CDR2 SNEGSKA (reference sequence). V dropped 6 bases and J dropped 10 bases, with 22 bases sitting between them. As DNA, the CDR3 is TGCAGTGCCTGGTGGGTCAGGGCCGAAGGATCACCCCTCCACTTT. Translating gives CSAWWVRAEGSPLHF.

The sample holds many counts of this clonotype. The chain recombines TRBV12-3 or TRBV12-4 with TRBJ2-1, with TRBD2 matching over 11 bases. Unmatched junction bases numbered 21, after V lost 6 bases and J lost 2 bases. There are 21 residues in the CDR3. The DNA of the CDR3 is TGTGCCAGCAGCCCCAGGTTGCGTGGGACTAGCGGCTCGAGCGCCTACAATGAGCAGTTCTTC. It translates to CASSPRLRGTSGSSAYNEQFF.

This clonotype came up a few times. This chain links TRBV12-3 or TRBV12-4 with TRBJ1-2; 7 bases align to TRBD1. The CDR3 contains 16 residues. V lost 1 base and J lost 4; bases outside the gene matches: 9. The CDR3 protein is CASSLGPGTDLYGYTF. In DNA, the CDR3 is TGTGCCAGCAGTTTAGGCCCCGGGACAGACCTCTATGGCTACACCTTC.

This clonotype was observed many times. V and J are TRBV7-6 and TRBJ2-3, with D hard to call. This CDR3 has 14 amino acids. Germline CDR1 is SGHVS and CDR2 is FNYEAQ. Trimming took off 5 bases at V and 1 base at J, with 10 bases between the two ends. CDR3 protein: CASSLGWGTDTQYF. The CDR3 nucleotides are TGTGCCAGCAGCCTCGGATGGGGCACAGATACGCAGTATTTT. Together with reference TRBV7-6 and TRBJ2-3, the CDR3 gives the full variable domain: GAGVSQSPRYKVTKRGQDVALRCDPISGHVSLYWYRQALGQGPEFLTYFNYEAQQDKSGLPNDRFSAERPEGSISTLTIQRTEQRDSAMYRCASSLGWGTDTQYFGPGTRLTVL.

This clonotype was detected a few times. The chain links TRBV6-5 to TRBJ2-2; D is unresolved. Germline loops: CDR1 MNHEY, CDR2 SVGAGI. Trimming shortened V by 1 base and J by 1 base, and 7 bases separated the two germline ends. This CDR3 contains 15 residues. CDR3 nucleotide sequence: TGTGCCAGCAGTTACTTGGGCAGGAACACCGGGGAGCTGTTTTTT. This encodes CASSYLGRNTGELFF.

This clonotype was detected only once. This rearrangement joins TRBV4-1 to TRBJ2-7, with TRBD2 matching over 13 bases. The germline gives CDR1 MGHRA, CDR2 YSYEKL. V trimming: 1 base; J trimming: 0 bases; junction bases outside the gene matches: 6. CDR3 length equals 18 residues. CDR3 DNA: TGCGCCAGCAGCCAAGTACAGGGACTAGCGGGATTCTCCTACGAGCAGTACTTC. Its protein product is CASSQVQGLAGFSYEQYF.

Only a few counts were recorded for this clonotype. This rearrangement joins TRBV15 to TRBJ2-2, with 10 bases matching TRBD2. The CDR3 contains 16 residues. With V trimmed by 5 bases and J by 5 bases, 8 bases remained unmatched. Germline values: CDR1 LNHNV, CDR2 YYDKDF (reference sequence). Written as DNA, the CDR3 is TGTGCCACCAGCCCCTCGAGCGGGAGGGGGACCGGGGAGCTGTTTTTT. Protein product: CATSPSSGRGTGELFF.

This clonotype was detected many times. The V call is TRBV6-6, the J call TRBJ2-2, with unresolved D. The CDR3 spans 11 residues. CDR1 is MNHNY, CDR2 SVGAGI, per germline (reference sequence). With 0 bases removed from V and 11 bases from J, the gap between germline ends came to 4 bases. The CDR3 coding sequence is TGTGCCAGCAGTTACTCTGCAGAGCTGTTTTTT. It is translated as CASSYSAELFF.

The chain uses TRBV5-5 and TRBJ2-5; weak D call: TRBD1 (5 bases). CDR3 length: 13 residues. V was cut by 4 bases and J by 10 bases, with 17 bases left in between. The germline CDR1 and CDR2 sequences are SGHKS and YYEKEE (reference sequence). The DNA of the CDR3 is TGTGCCAGCAGCCCACCGGGCAGGGTGGACCAGTACTTC. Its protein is CASSPPGRVDQYF.

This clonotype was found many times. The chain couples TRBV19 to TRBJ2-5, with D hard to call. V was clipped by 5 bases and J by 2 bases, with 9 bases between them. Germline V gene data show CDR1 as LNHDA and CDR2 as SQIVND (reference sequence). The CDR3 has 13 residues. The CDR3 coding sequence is TGTGCCAGTAGTCAATGGTTACAAGAGACCCAGTACTTC. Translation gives CASSQWLQETQYF.

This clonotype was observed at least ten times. The CDR3 here is CASSRPGRYGYTF. In DNA form, the CDR3 reads TGTGCCAGCAGCCGGCCAGGGCGCTATGGCTACACCTTC. This chain connects TRBV7-8 to TRBJ1-2; weak D call: TRBD1 (5 bases). CDR3 size: 13 residues. Trimming pared 5 bases from V and 4 bases from J, leaving 11 bases between. Germline V gene lookup returns CDR1 SGHVS and CDR2 FQNEAQ.

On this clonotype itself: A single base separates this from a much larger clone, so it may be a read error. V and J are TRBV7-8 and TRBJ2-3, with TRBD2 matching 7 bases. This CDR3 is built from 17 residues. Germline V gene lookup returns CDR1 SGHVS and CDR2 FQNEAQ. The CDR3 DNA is TGTGACAGCAGCCAGGGACTAACGCAACTTAGCACAGATACGCAGTATTTT. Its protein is CDSSQGLTQLSTDTQYF. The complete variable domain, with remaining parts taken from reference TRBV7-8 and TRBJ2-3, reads GAGVSQSPRYKVAKRGQDVALRCDPISGHVSLFWYQQALGQGPEFLTYFQNEAQLDKSGLPSDRFFAERPEGSVSTLKIQRTQQEDSAVYLCDSSQGLTQLSTDTQYFGPGTRLTVL.

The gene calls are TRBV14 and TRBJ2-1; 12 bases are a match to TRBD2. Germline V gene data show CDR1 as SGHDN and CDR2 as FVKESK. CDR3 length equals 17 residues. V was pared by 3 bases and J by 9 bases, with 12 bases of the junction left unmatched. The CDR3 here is CASSQASGRADTGEQFF. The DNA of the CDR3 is TGTGCCAGCAGCCAGGCTAGCGGGAGGGCTGATACGGGTGAGCAGTTCTTC.

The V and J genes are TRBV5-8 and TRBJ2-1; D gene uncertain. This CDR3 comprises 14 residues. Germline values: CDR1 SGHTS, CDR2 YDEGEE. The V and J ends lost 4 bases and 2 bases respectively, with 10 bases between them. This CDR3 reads CASSPTVPYNEQFF. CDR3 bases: TGTGCCAGCAGCCCGACCGTCCCCTACAATGAGCAGTTCTTC.

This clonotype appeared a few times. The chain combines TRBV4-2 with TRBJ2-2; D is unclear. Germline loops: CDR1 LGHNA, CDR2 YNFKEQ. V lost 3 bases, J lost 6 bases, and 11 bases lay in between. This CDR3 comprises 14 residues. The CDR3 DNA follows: TGTGCCAGCAGCCAGTACGGAGAGGCCGGGGAGCTGTTTTTT. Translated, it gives CASSQYGEAGELFF.

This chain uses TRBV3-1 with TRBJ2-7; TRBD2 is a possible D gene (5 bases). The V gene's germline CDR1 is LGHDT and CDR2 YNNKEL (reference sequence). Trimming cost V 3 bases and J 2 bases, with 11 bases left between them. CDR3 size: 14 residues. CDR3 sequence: CASSHSWRAYEQYF. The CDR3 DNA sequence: TGTGCCAGCAGCCATTCTTGGCGGGCCTACGAGCAGTACTTC.

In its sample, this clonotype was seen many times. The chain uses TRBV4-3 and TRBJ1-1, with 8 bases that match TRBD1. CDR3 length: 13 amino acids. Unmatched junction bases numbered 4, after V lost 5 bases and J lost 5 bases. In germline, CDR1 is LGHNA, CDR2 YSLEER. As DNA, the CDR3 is TGCGCCAGCAGCTCATGGACAGGGACTGAAGCTTTCTTT. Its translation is CASSSWTGTEAFF.

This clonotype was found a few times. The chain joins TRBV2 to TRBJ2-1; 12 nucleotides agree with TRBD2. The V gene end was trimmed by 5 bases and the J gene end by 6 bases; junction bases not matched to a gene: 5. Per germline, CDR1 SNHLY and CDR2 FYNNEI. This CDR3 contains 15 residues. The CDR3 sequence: CASSPSGRAVNEQFF. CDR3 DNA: TGTGCCAGCAGTCCTAGCGGGAGGGCCGTCAATGAGCAGTTCTTC.

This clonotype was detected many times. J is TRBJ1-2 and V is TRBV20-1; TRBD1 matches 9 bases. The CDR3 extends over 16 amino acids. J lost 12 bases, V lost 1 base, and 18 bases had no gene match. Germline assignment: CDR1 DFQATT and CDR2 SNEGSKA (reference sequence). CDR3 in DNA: TGCAGTGCTAGAGTACTTGTAGACAGGGGGTCATTAGAGGACACCTTC. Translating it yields CSARVLVDRGSLEDTF.

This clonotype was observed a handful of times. DNA for the CDR3: TGTGCCGGACAGGACTCAAGCACAGATACGCAGTATTTT. Translation: CAGQDSSTDTQYF. The chain carries TRBV5-4 and TRBJ2-3; 7 nucleotides agree with TRBD1. The CDR3 runs to 13 residues. Germline CDR1 and CDR2: SGHNT and YYREEE (reference sequence). The V and J ends lost 10 bases and 0 bases, in that order; junction bases with no gene match: 5.

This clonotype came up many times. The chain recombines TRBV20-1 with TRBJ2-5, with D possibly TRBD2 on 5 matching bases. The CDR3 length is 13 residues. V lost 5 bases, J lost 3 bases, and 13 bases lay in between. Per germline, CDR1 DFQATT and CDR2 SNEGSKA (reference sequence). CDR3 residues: CSAPDFPKETQYF. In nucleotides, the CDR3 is TGCAGTGCTCCGGACTTTCCTAAAGAGACCCAGTACTTC.

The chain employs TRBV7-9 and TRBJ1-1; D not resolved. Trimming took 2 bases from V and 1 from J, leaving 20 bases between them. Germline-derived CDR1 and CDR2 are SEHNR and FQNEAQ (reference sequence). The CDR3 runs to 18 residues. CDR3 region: CASSLHYKKVEENTEAFF. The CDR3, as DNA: TGTGCCAGCAGCTTACATTACAAAAAGGTAGAGGAGAACACTGAAGCTTTCTTT.